The next 26 T cell receptor beta chains were all read from a single sample in a study of control samples from healthy donors and cancer patients. Sequencing was performed with immunoSEQ multiplex PCR; in TCRdb, only in-frame clones are kept and a portion is missing. The table includes some 150,000 clones, about 93% detected once. Material for sequencing was blood. The receptors were sampled from a man between 45 and 60 years old in good health.

The rearrangement uses TRBV28 and TRBJ2-2; 8 positions match TRBD1. CDR3 size: 16 residues. V dropped 3 bases and J dropped 5; count of bases not matched to a gene: 8. Germline lookup yields CDR1 MDHEN and CDR2 SYDVKM. Written as DNA, the CDR3 is TGTGCCAGCAGTTTCCCAGGGGGCCGGGCTACCGGGGAGCTGTTTTTT. This encodes CASSFPGGRATGELFF.

The chain recombines TRBV19 with TRBJ1-1; a possible D gene is TRBD1 (5 bases). The CDR3 contains 14 residues. Trimming removed 5 bases at V and 0 bases at J, with 10 bases between. Germline lookup yields CDR1 LNHDA and CDR2 SQIVND (reference sequence). CDR3: CASSADTMNTEAFF. In DNA, the CDR3 is TGTGCCAGTAGTGCGGACACCATGAACACTGAAGCTTTCTTT.

The CDR3 coding sequence is TGTGCCAGCAGTTATACCGTTAGCTCTGGAAACACCATATATTTT. Protein: CASSYTVSSGNTIYF. The rearrangement uses TRBV11-2 and TRBJ1-3; D remains unclear. Germline V lookup: CDR1 SGHAT, CDR2 FQNNGV. Trimming pared 6 bases from V and 0 bases from J, leaving 12 bases between. This CDR3 region has 15 residues.

The chain joins TRBV7-9 to TRBJ1-1; the D gene is possibly TRBD1 (6 bases). Between the trimmed V and J ends, which lost 5 bases and 1 base, there was a span of 14 bases. The CDR3 covers 15 residues. Germline CDR1 reads SEHNR; CDR2 reads FQNEAQ (reference sequence). The CDR3: CASSATGARNTEAFF. Here the CDR3 DNA reads TGTGCCAGCAGCGCGACAGGCGCAAGGAACACTGAAGCTTTCTTT.

The chain uses TRBV3-1 (or the pseudogene TRBV3-2) and TRBJ1-2; D is undetermined. The CDR3 extends over 14 amino acids. V lost 0 bases, J lost 4 bases, and 9 bases lay in between. Per the germline V gene, CDR1 is LGHDT and CDR2 is YNNKEL (reference sequence). CDR3 protein: CASSQDGRSYGYTF. CDR3 coding DNA: TGTGCCAGCAGCCAAGATGGAAGGTCCTATGGCTACACCTTC.

This clone was seen more than once but under ten times. The chain combines TRBV19 with TRBJ1-2, with 10 bases matching TRBD1. The CDR3 runs 14 residues. V trimming: 7 bases; J trimming: 4 bases; junction bases outside the gene matches: 6. Germline V gives CDR1 LNHDA, CDR2 SQIVND (reference sequence). The CDR3 here is CASKGTGAFYGYTF. CDR3 bases: TGTGCCAGTAAGGGGACAGGGGCGTTCTATGGCTACACCTTC.

CDR3 coding DNA: TGTGCCAGCAGCCAACCGACTTCTTCTAACTATGGCTACACCTTC. Translation gives CASSQPTSSNYGYTF. This rearrangement joins TRBV9 to TRBJ1-2; D gene uncertain. This CDR3 comprises 15 residues. Germline values: CDR1 SGDLS, CDR2 YYNGEE. With 4 bases removed from V and 0 bases from J, the gap between germline ends came to 13 bases.

The J gene is TRBJ2-7, the V gene TRBV30, with D perhaps matching TRBD1 (5 bases). CDR1 and CDR2 from the germline V gene are GTSNPN and SVGIG (reference sequence). V was trimmed by 0 bases and J by 9 bases, leaving 24 bases between them. This CDR3 has 16 amino acids. The CDR3 bases are TGTGCCTGGAGTGTAGGGGTCCTACGACTTCTTCCCGGGCAGTACTTC. Translation gives CAWSVGVLRLLPGQYF.

The chain is built from TRBV18 and TRBJ2-3, with TRBD2 matching 7 bases. V lost 4 bases to trimming and J lost 1 base; unmatched junction nucleotides: 2. CDR1 KGHSH and CDR2 LQKENI come from the germline V gene. CDR3 length: 14 amino acids. Here the CDR3 reads CASSQTSGTDTQYF. CDR3 bases: TGTGCCAGCTCACAAACTAGCGGCACAGATACGCAGTATTTT.

The genes are TRBV5-1 and TRBJ2-7; D ambiguous. The length of the CDR3 is 14 residues. With 0 bases removed from V and 7 bases from J, the gap between germline ends came to 14 bases. The germline gives CDR1 SGHRS, CDR2 YFSETQ. As DNA, the CDR3 is TGCGCCAGCAGCTTGGAGGGTGGGATTCTGGAGCAGTACTTC. Its protein is CASSLEGGILEQYF.

CDR3 sequence reads: CASSQEGSAEKLFF. The CDR3 DNA reads as TGCGCCAGCAGCCAAGAGGGTTCGGCCGAAAAACTGTTTTTT. The chain combines TRBV4-1 with TRBJ1-4; D is unresolved. CDR1 is MGHRA, CDR2 YSYEKL, per germline. The CDR3 runs to 14 residues. V lost 0 bases and J lost 8, with 10 bases in between.

The chain has TRBV14 and TRBJ2-1; TRBD1 might be the D (5 bases). Trimming removed 4 bases from V and 5 bases from J, with 9 bases in between. This CDR3 has 13 amino acids. Germline loops: CDR1 SGHDN, CDR2 FVKESK. The CDR3 DNA reads as TGTGCCAGCAGCCCAGGGTCTCACAATGAGCAGTTCTTC. This codes for CASSPGSHNEQFF.

This chain uses TRBV7-3 with TRBJ2-4; D is possibly TRBD1 or TRBD2 (5 bases each). The germline V and J ends were trimmed by 7 bases and 5 bases, with 18 bases remaining between them. Germline V CDR1 and CDR2: SGHTA, FQGTGA. The CDR3 is 15 residues long. As DNA, the CDR3 is TGTGCCAGCAAAAGGGCCCTGGGGGACCAAAACATTCAGTACTTC. This gives the protein CASKRALGDQNIQYF.

V is TRBV6-5 and J is TRBJ2-1, with 13 bases identical to TRBD2. The ends lost 0 bases at V and 7 bases at J; junction bases unmatched: 3. This CDR3 region has 16 residues. Germline V lookup: CDR1 MNHEY, CDR2 SVGAGI. The CDR3 loop reads CASSYSWTSGRNEQFF. The CDR3 DNA reads as TGTGCCAGCAGTTACTCCTGGACTAGCGGGAGAAATGAGCAGTTCTTC.

The V and J genes are TRBV5-8 and TRBJ2-2; D uncertain. Trimming pared 4 bases from V and 2 bases from J, leaving 6 bases between. Looked up from germline, CDR1 is SGHTS and CDR2 is YDEGEE. This CDR3 region has 13 residues. CDR3 loop: CASSQVNTGELFF. In DNA, the CDR3 is TGTGCCAGCAGCCAGGTTAACACCGGGGAGCTGTTTTTT. The whole variable domain, remainder taken from reference TRBV5-8 and TRBJ2-2, is EAGVTQSPTHLIKTRGQQATLRCSPISGHTSVYWYQQALGLGLQFLLWYDEGEERNRGNFPPRFSGRQFPNYSSELNVNALELEDSALYLCASSQVNTGELFFGEGSRLTVL.

This chain connects TRBV7-9 to TRBJ2-7, with 9 bases lining up with TRBD2. Trimming at V came to 6 bases and at J to 5 bases, leaving 8 bases not matched to a gene. The CDR3 runs 14 residues. The germline V gene encodes CDR1 SEHNR and CDR2 FQNEAQ (reference sequence). This CDR3 reads CASSFGLAKDEQYF. In DNA form, the CDR3 reads TGTGCCAGCAGTTTCGGACTAGCGAAGGACGAGCAGTACTTC. Full variable domain (outside the CDR3, taken from reference TRBV7-9 and TRBJ2-7): DTGVSQNPRHKITKRGQNVTFRCDPISEHNRLYWYRQTLGQGPEFLTYFQNEAQLEKSRLLSDRFSAERPKGSFSTLEIQRTEQGDSAMYLCASSFGLAKDEQYFGPGTRLTVT.

This chain connects TRBV7-9 to TRBJ2-2, with D unclear. Germline CDR1 reads SEHNR; CDR2 reads FQNEAQ (reference sequence). The V end lost 4 bases, the J end lost 5 bases, and 11 bases lay between the germline ends. The CDR3 length is 14 residues. For the CDR3, the DNA is TGTGCCAGCAGCTCCGGACCGATAACCGGGGAGCTGTTTTTT. Amino acids: CASSSGPITGELFF.

V is TRBV6-5 and J is TRBJ2-5, with 8 bases identical to TRBD1. The V gene end was trimmed by 2 bases and the J gene end by 4 bases; junction bases not matched to a gene: 6. This CDR3 is built from 15 residues. The germline V gene encodes CDR1 MNHEY and CDR2 SVGAGI. CDR3 nucleotide sequence: TGTGCCAGCAGTTACGCCCAGGGGGCGGCAGAGACCCAGTACTTC. Translation: CASSYAQGAAETQYF.

This chain joins TRBV10-1 and TRBJ2-3; the D gene is possibly TRBD2 (5 bases). The CDR3 sequence is 15 residues long. Germline V gene data show CDR1 as WNHNN and CDR2 as SYGVQD (reference sequence). Between the trimmed V and J ends, which lost 0 bases and 2 bases, there was a span of 9 bases. CDR3 residues: CASSESGGDTDTQYF. DNA for the CDR3: TGCGCCAGCAGTGAGTCAGGAGGAGACACAGATACGCAGTATTTT.

The CDR3: CASNTGEGLAAEKAFF. DNA of the CDR3: TGTGCCAGCAATACCGGTGAGGGGCTAGCGGCGGAAAAAGCTTTCTTT. V gene TRBV6-6 combines with J gene TRBJ1-1, with a tentative D call TRBD1 (5 bases). Looked up from germline, CDR1 is MNHNY and CDR2 is SVGAGI (reference sequence). The CDR3 loop spans 16 amino acids. The V gene lost 7 bases and the J gene lost 9 bases, with 27 bases spanning the gap.

The rearrangement joins TRBV28 to TRBJ2-5; 7 nucleotides agree with TRBD1. Germline assignment: CDR1 MDHEN and CDR2 SYDVKM. This CDR3 contains 16 residues. The ends lost 1 base at V and 2 bases at J; junction bases unmatched: 7. For the CDR3, the DNA is TGTGCCAGCAGTTTATCCGGTTACAGGGGTCAAGAGACCCAGTACTTC. This translates into CASSLSGYRGQETQYF.

The chain uses TRBV19 and TRBJ2-2, with 10 bases that match TRBD1. V was clipped by 5 bases and J by 4 bases; unmatched bases: 10. Germline-derived CDR1 and CDR2 are LNHDA and SQIVND (reference sequence). The CDR3 contains 17 residues. The CDR3 spells CASSWPTGGETTGELFF. CDR3 coding DNA: TGTGCCAGTAGTTGGCCGACAGGGGGCGAGACCACCGGGGAGCTGTTTTTT.

The chain links TRBV4-1 to TRBJ2-7, with D possibly being TRBD1 or TRBD2 (6 bases each). The germline V gene encodes CDR1 MGHRA and CDR2 YSYEKL. Deletions cut 4 bases from V and 6 bases from J, with 25 bases between. This CDR3 comprises 17 residues. The DNA for the CDR3 is TGCGCCAGCAGCCCAAACCCAGGAGGTAGGAGGGGGTCCGAGCAGTACTTC. This codes for CASSPNPGGRRGSEQYF.

CDR3 loop: CASGFQNTGELFF. The CDR3 region has the DNA TGTGCCAGCGGTTTCCAAAACACCGGGGAGCTGTTTTTT. This chain uses TRBV2 with TRBJ2-2; unclear D gene. The CDR3 is 13 residues long. V was cut by 8 bases and J by 2 bases, with 9 bases left in between. Germline CDR1 SNHLY, CDR2 FYNNEI.

Only a few counts were recorded for this clone. This chain uses TRBV28 with TRBJ2-1; D is possibly TRBD1 (5 bases). Germline CDR1 is MDHEN and CDR2 is SYDVKM. V was shortened by 2 bases and J by 3 bases, with 8 bases between the two germline ends. The CDR3 is made up of 14 amino acids. CDR3 sequence (DNA): TGTGCCAGCAGTTTAAAACAGGACTACAATGAGCAGTTCTTC. Residues: CASSLKQDYNEQFF.

Comment on this clone: One end of the junction is discordant with germline, which a read error may explain. The genes are TRBV5-1 and TRBJ2-6; D may be TRBD1 (6 bases). This CDR3 is 16 amino acids long. The V gene's germline CDR1 is SGHRS and CDR2 YFSETQ. CDR3 in DNA: TGCGCCACCAGCATCCCACAGGGCTCTGGGGCCAACGTCCTGACTTTC. It codes for CATSIPQGSGANVLTF.